A single sample gave rise to the 20 T cell receptor beta chains below, sequenced in a study of T-cell memory formation after mild COVID-19. TCRdb re-called the 5' RACE reads through MiXCR, storing one row per CDR3 protein. This table has under 200,000 distinct CDR3 sequences, 10% to 15% appearing once. Sequencing was carried out using PBMCs or a T cell subset sorted from them (not recorded which). Receptors were obtained from a man between 18 and 35 years old who had mild COVID-19 (a few samples of this study predate the infection). Cell type and time point are not known.

This sequence joins TRBV6-6 and TRBJ2-4; a weak D match, TRBD2 (6 bases). This CDR3 is 16 amino acids long. Germline-derived CDR1 and CDR2 are MNHNY and SVGAGI (reference sequence). V gave up 7 bases and J gave up 2 bases, with 18 bases separating them. CDR3 region: CASTGDGSRSKNIQYF. The CDR3 region has the DNA TGTGCCAGCACCGGGGACGGGAGTAGGTCCAAAAACATTCAGTACTTC.

This clonotype has just a few counts. This chain joins TRBV7-2 and TRBJ2-3, with no clear D. CDR3 length: 16 amino acids. With 5 bases removed from V and 1 base from J, the gap between germline ends came to 16 bases. The V gene's germline CDR1 is SGHTA and CDR2 FQGNSA. For the CDR3, the DNA is TGTGCCAGCAGCCCGTTGAATGTGGTGGGCACAGATACGCAGTATTTT. This codes for CASSPLNVVGTDTQYF.

Only a few counts were recorded for this clonotype. The chain couples TRBV29-1 to TRBJ1-1, with unresolved D. The length of the CDR3 is 10 residues. Trimming cost V 6 bases and J 5 bases, with 7 bases left between them. CDR1 is SQVTM, CDR2 ANQGSEA, per germline. Here the CDR3 DNA reads TGCAGCGTCAGAAGGACTGAAGCTTTCTTT. Amino acids: CSVRRTEAFF. The complete variable domain, with remaining parts taken from reference TRBV29-1 and TRBJ1-1, reads SAVISQKPSRDICQRGTSLTIQCQVDSQVTMMFWYRQQPGQSLTLIATANQGSEATYESGFVIDKFPISRPNLTFSTLTVSNMSPEDSSIYLCSVRRTEAFFGQGTRLTVV.

This clonotype has more than one count but fewer than ten. J is TRBJ1-1 and V is TRBV3-1; the D gene is possibly TRBD1 (5 bases). The CDR3 sequence is 13 residues long. Trimming took off 2 bases at V and 6 bases at J, with 10 bases between the two ends. Germline V gives CDR1 LGHDT, CDR2 YNNKEL (reference sequence). The CDR3 region is CASSQRQTSEAFF. CDR3 in DNA: TGTGCCAGCAGCCAAAGACAGACCTCTGAAGCTTTCTTT.

The chain employs TRBV7-2 and TRBJ1-4, with D hard to call. CDR3 length equals 12 residues. The ends were cut back, 5 bases at V and 5 bases at J, with 6 bases in the middle. CDR1 and CDR2 from the germline V gene are SGHTA and FQGNSA. CDR3 coding DNA: TGTGCCAGCAGCCAACCCAATGAAAAACTGTTTTTT. Protein sequence: CASSQPNEKLFF.

The sample holds a few counts of this clonotype. CDR3 sequence (DNA): TGCGCCAGCAGCCAGCATCGAACAGATACGCAGTATTTT. This encodes CASSQHRTDTQYF. The chain links TRBV4-3 to TRBJ2-3; no definite D call. Trimming left V 3 bases short and J 3 bases short, with 7 bases between. Germline V lookup: CDR1 LGHNA, CDR2 YSLEER. CDR3 length: 13 amino acids.

This clonotype occurred a few times. The CDR3 DNA is TGTGCCAGCAGCCCTAGCGGGGGGGATGTCACCGGGGAGCTGTTTTTT. Translating gives CASSPSGGDVTGELFF. The chain carries TRBV12-3 or TRBV12-4 and TRBJ2-2; 12 bases line up with TRBD2. After removal of 6 bases from V and 4 bases from J, the junction contained 6 bases not matched to a gene. This CDR3 region has 16 residues.

A few counts support this clonotype. V is TRBV7-2 and J is TRBJ2-6; D perhaps matches TRBD1 (6 bases). Per the germline V gene, CDR1 is SGHTA and CDR2 is FQGNSA. Trimming stripped 2 bases from V and 0 bases from J, with 11 bases between. The CDR3 is 17 amino acids. The CDR3 sequence is CASSLQGHLSGANVLTF. In nucleotides, the CDR3 is TGTGCCAGCAGCTTACAGGGACACCTCTCTGGGGCCAACGTCCTGACTTTC.

The chain joins TRBV7-2 to TRBJ2-7, with 9 bases fitting TRBD2. CDR1 is SGHTA and CDR2 is FQGNSA in the germline V gene. The CDR3 runs to 14 residues. J lost 7 bases, V lost 5 bases, and 9 bases had no gene match. CDR3 region: CASSQTSGWREQYF. The DNA for the CDR3 is TGTGCCAGCAGCCAGACTAGCGGATGGAGGGAGCAGTACTTC. The variable domain in full, with the rest retrieved from reference TRBV7-2 and TRBJ2-7, is GAGVSQSPSNKVTEKGKDVELRCDPISGHTALYWYRQSLGQGLEFLIYFQGNSAPDKSGLPSDRFSAERTGGSVSTLTIQRTQQEDSAVYLCASSQTSGWREQYFGPGTRLTVT.

CDR3 protein: CASSEPGQGASGYTF. CDR3 sequence (DNA): TGCGCCAGCAGCGAGCCGGGACAGGGGGCCTCTGGCTACACCTTC. V usage is TRBV5-1 and J usage is TRBJ1-2, with 12 bases identical to TRBD1. V lost 4 bases and J lost 7; bases outside the gene matches: 8. Germline values: CDR1 SGHRS, CDR2 YFSETQ. The CDR3 has 15 amino acids.

This chain links TRBV6-1 with TRBJ2-5; unclear D gene. Trimming pared 5 bases from V and 7 bases from J, leaving 11 bases between. The CDR3 is made up of 12 amino acids. Germline CDR1 and CDR2: MNHNS and SASEGT. CDR3 in amino acids: CASSITRGTQYF. The CDR3 DNA follows: TGTGCCAGCAGTATAACTCGCGGGACCCAGTACTTC.

CDR3 DNA sequence: TGCAGTGCAACGACAGCCTCCTCTGGAAACACCATATATTTT. Protein: CSATTASSGNTIYF. The chain combines TRBV20-1 with TRBJ1-3, with D tentatively TRBD1 (5 bases). V gave up 6 bases and J gave up 0 bases, with 12 bases separating them. CDR1 is DFQATT, CDR2 SNEGSKA, per germline (reference sequence). The CDR3 contains 14 residues.

The DNA for the CDR3 is TGTGCCAGCAGTGAAGCTCCAGAGCAGTTCTTC. This codes for CASSEAPEQFF. V and J are TRBV6-1 and TRBJ2-1; no clear D gene. CDR1 is MNHNS and CDR2 is SASEGT in the germline V gene. This CDR3 is 11 amino acids long. V gave up 0 bases and J gave up 10 bases, with 4 bases separating them.

V gene TRBV25-1 combines with J gene TRBJ1-1; D perhaps matches TRBD1 (5 bases). Germline CDR1 and CDR2: MGHDK and SYGVNS. This CDR3 spans 14 amino acids. Trimming removed 6 bases at V and 3 bases at J, with 14 bases between. Written as DNA, the CDR3 is TGTGCCAGCAGGGCGGGGGGGGAGTACACTGAAGCTTTCTTT. Translated, it gives CASRAGGEYTEAFF.

This clonotype came up a few times. The J gene is TRBJ2-5, the V gene TRBV24-1; a weak D match, TRBD1 (6 bases). Germline loops: CDR1 KGHDR, CDR2 SFDVKD. The CDR3 runs 13 residues. V gave up 10 bases and J gave up 0 bases, with 11 bases separating them. The chain's CDR3 is CATGDTYQETQYF. CDR3 in DNA: TGTGCCACGGGGGACACCTACCAAGAGACCCAGTACTTC.

The chain links TRBV5-6 to TRBJ2-2, with D perhaps TRBD2 (6 bases). The V end lost 1 base, the J end lost 3 bases, and 16 bases lay between the germline ends. CDR1 is SGHDT, CDR2 YYEEEE, per germline. The CDR3 length is 17 residues. CDR3 residues: CASSLRTGSRDTGELFF. The CDR3 nucleotides read TGTGCCAGCAGCTTGCGCACCGGGAGTAGGGACACCGGGGAGCTGTTTTTT.

This clonotype has just a few counts. The chain couples TRBV18 to TRBJ2-7, with D perhaps matching TRBD1 (6 bases). Trimming removed 6 bases at V and 3 bases at J, with 12 bases between. This CDR3 region has 13 residues. CDR1 is KGHSH and CDR2 is LQKENI in the germline V gene. The CDR3 DNA is TGTGCCAGCTCTCAAACAGGGAGCTACGAGCAGTACTTC. Its translation is CASSQTGSYEQYF.

The chain employs TRBV7-2 and TRBJ1-2, with 8 bases identical to TRBD1. CDR3 length: 17 residues. Germline V gene sequence: CDR1 SGHTA, CDR2 FQGNSA. V lost 2 bases to trimming and J lost 4 bases; unmatched junction nucleotides: 12. As DNA, the CDR3 is TGTGCCAGCAGCTTACAGGGGGCGGGTTTCAGCAGCTATGGCTACACCTTC. Protein sequence: CASSLQGAGFSSYGYTF.

This chain connects TRBV5-1 to TRBJ2-1; the D is unclear. Germline lookup yields CDR1 SGHRS and CDR2 YFSETQ. Trimming pared 7 bases from V and 7 bases from J, leaving 6 bases between. The CDR3 contains 10 residues. The CDR3 nucleotides are TGCGCCAGCGGAGAAAATGAGCAGTTCTTC. It specifies CASGENEQFF.

This chain joins TRBV29-1 and TRBJ1-2; D is ambiguous. V was clipped by 6 bases and J by 8 bases, with 4 bases between them. Looked up from germline, CDR1 is SQVTM and CDR2 is ANQGSEA. The CDR3 is 8 residues long. CDR3 amino acids: CSVGGYTF. CDR3 coding DNA: TGCAGCGTAGGAGGCTACACCTTC.